The clone carrying this TCR beta chain was counted a few times. Trimming at V came to 4 bases and at J to 5 bases, leaving 5 bases not matched to a gene. Germline assignment: CDR1 SGHRS and CDR2 YFSETQ. This CDR3 has 14 residues. The data derive from a study of T-cell reconstitution after alpha-beta-depleted transplantation in children. This sample's TCRbeta library carried unique molecular identifier barcodes. One entry per CDR3 protein, called by TCRdb with MiXCR from the PCR reads. This table has 640,000 or so distinct CDR3 sequences, over 15% appearing once. The chain combines TRBV5-1 with TRBJ2-1; 8 bases are a match to TRBD1. The clonotype originates from a human donor who donated a stem cell graft to a child with acute myeloid leukemia. The material sequenced was PBMCs from the stem cell graft donor, taken from the stem cell graft. DNA for the CDR3: TGCGCCAGCAGCCCGGGACAGGCCGACAATGAGCAGTTCTTC. Translating gives CASSPGQADNEQFF. Using reference TRBV5-1 and TRBJ2-1 for the parts outside the CDR3, the full variable domain is KAGVTQTPRYLIKTRGQQVTLSCSPISGHRSVSWYQQTPGQGLQFLFEYFSETQRNKGNFPGRFSGRQFSNSRSEMNVSTLELGDSALYLCASSPGQADNEQFFGPGTRLTVL.